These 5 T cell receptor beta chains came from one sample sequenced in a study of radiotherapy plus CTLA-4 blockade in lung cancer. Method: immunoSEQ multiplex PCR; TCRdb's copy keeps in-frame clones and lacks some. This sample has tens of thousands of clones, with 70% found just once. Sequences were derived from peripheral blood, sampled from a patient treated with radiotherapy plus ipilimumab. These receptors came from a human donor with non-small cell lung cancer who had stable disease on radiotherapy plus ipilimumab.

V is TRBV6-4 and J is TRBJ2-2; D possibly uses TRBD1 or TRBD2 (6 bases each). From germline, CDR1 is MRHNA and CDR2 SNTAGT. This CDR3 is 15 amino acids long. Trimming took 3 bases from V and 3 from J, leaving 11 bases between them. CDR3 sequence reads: CASSDTEGDTGELFF. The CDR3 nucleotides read TGTGCCAGCAGTGATACGGAGGGGGACACCGGGGAGCTGTTTTTT.

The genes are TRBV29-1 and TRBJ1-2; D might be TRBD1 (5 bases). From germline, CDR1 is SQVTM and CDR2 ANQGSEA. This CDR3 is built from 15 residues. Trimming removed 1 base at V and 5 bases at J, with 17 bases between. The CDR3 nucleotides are TGCAGCGTTGAAGCCACGGTTGCAGGGCAGTATGGCTACACCTTC. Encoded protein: CSVEATVAGQYGYTF.

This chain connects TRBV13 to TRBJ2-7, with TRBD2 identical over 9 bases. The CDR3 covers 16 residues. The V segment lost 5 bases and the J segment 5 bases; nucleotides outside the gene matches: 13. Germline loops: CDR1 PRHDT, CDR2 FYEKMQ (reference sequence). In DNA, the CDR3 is TGTGCCAGCAGCCGTGCTAGCGGGACGGGGAAGAACGAGCAGTACTTC. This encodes CASSRASGTGKNEQYF.

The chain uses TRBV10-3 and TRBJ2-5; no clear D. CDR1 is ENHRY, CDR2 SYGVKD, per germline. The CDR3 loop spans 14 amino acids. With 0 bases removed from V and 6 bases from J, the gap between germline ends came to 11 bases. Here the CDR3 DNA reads TGTGCCATCAGTGAGTCGAGTAGACCCAAGACCCAGTACTTC. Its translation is CAISESSRPKTQYF.

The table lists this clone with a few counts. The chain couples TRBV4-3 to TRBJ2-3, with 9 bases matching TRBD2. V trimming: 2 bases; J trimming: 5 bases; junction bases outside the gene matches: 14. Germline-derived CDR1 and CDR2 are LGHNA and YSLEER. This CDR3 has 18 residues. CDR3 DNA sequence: TGCGCCAGCAGCCAATCGGCGTGGCTAGCGGGATCTTTAGATACGCAGTATTTT. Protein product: CASSQSAWLAGSLDTQYF.